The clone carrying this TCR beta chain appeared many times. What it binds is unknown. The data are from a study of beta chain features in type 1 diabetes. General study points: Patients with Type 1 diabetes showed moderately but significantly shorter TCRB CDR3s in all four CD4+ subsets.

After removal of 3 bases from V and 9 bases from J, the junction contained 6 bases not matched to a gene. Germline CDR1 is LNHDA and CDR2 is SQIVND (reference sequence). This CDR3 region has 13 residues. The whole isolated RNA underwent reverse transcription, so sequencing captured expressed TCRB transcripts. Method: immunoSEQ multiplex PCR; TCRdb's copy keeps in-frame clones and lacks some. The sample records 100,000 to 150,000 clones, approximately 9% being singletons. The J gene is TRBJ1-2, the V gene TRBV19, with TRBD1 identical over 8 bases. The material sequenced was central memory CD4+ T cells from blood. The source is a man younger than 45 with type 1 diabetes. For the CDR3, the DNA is TGTGCCAGTAGTATCCGGGACAGGAGTAGCTACACCTTC. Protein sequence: CASSIRDRSSYTF.